Presented here are 25 T cell receptor beta chains from one specimen sequenced in a study of human T cells and chemical hapten exposure (dated by TCRdb to about 2021). Libraries were made using RACE. Instrument used: NextSeq 500. TCRdb reprocessed the public reads (quality trimming at Q25 with fastp, clone calling with MiXCR) and kept in-frame beta chains. Rows matching on CDR3 protein sequence are summarized as one entry with the most common DNA and genes. This sample gives around 380,000 distinct CDR3 sequences in total; approximately 5% of them show up just once. Approximately 2.1% of the sample is held by the ten biggest clonotypes. The sample's time point label is to be understood as: patch test 1, 2 weeks after DPC sensitization. What the treatment or condition label conveys for this sample: therapeutic diphenylcyclopropenone sensitization with weekly scalp DPC. The specimen comprised whole blood, sampled in connection with sensitization to the hapten diphenylcyclopropenone (DPC). These TCRs come from a woman aged 50 to 60 with alopecia areata. Some clones in this sample may be carry-over from other donors' samples.

This clonotype appeared many times. The rearrangement joins TRBV5-6 to TRBJ2-1, with 8 bases aligning to TRBD2. This CDR3 is built from 16 residues. The germline gives CDR1 SGHDT, CDR2 YYEEEE. V gave up 2 bases and J gave up 0 bases; unmatched junction bases: 4. CDR3 coding DNA: TGTGCCAGCAGCTTTCCTAGCGGGCCCTCCTACAATGAGCAGTTCTTC. As protein: CASSFPSGPSYNEQFF. Supplemented by reference TRBV5-6 and TRBJ2-1, the full variable domain reads DAGVTQSPTHLIKTRGQQVTLRCSPKSGHDTVSWYQQALGQGPQFIFQYYEEEERQRGNFPDRFSGHQFPNYSSELNVNALLLGDSALYLCASSFPSGPSYNEQFFGPGTRLTVL.

This clonotype was counted ten times or more. The V call is TRBV6-5, the J call TRBJ1-1; the match to TRBD1 covers 8 bases. CDR1 is MNHEY and CDR2 is SVGAGI in the germline V gene. With V trimmed by 2 bases and J by 5 bases, 16 bases remained unmatched. This CDR3 contains 18 residues. The CDR3 bases are TGTGCCAGCAGTTACAGCCCGGACAGGGCTATCGGGGTAACTGAAGCTTTCTTT. This codes for CASSYSPDRAIGVTEAFF.

On this clonotype itself: One base away lies a much larger clone, so this may be a sequencing read error. The chain combines TRBV6-1 with TRBJ1-6, with unresolved D. This CDR3 is 14 amino acids long. CDR1 and CDR2 from the germline V gene are MNHNS and SASEGT. CDR3 residues: CASSEFDPSSPLRF. The CDR3 coding sequence is TGTGCCAGCAGTGAATTTGACCCTAGCAGCCCCCTCCGCTTT.

This clonotype was observed at least ten times. The chain has TRBV3-1 and TRBJ2-2, with D maybe TRBD1 (6 bases). Trimming cost V 1 base and J 6 bases, with 18 bases left between them. The length of the CDR3 is 17 residues. The V gene's germline CDR1 is LGHDT and CDR2 YNNKEL (reference sequence). As DNA, the CDR3 is TGTGCCAGCAGCCAAGCCCGCCGGGACATAAGCTCCGGGGAGCTGTTTTTT. Protein product: CASSQARRDISSGELFF.

This clonotype appeared many times. The chain recombines TRBV20-1 with TRBJ2-7; D is perhaps TRBD1 (5 bases). Germline CDR1 and CDR2: DFQATT and SNEGSKA (reference sequence). This CDR3 comprises 14 residues. V was trimmed by 6 bases and J by 0 bases, leaving 15 bases between them. For the CDR3, the DNA is TGCAGTGCACCCCGACAGTTCCCCTCCTACGAGCAGTACTTC. This gives the protein CSAPRQFPSYEQYF.

This clonotype has a count of ten or more. The rearrangement joins TRBV7-2 to TRBJ2-5, with 9 bases aligning to TRBD1. CDR1 and CDR2 (germline): SGHTA, FQGNSA. This CDR3 is 16 amino acids long. V trimming: 5 bases; J trimming: 6 bases; junction bases outside the gene matches: 13. For the CDR3, the DNA is TGTGCCAGCAGCCGTCCTTCCGGGACAGGGTCGAAGACCCAGTACTTC. Translating gives CASSRPSGTGSKTQYF.

The table lists this clonotype with a few counts. This rearrangement joins TRBV4-1 to TRBJ2-1, with D tentatively TRBD2 (5 bases). Germline V lookup: CDR1 MGHRA, CDR2 YSYEKL. The CDR3 extends over 15 amino acids. V was cut by 6 bases and J by 0 bases, with 12 bases left in between. The CDR3 is CASSPLASSYNEQFF. The DNA of the CDR3 is TGCGCCAGCAGTCCTCTAGCCTCCTCCTACAATGAGCAGTTCTTC.

This clonotype was seen a handful of times. This chain connects TRBV5-1 to TRBJ2-5, with 10 bases identical to TRBD2. J lost 5 bases, V lost 4 bases, and 8 bases had no gene match. CDR1 is SGHRS, CDR2 YFSETQ, per germline. The CDR3 is 15 residues long. This chain's CDR3 is CASSAGTSASETQYF. Here the CDR3 DNA reads TGCGCCAGCAGCGCTGGGACTAGCGCTTCGGAGACCCAGTACTTC.

Of note for this clonotype: This may arise from a read error, as a much more abundant clone is one base away. Without the conserved terminal phenylalanine or tryptophan, this CDR3 likely stems from a read error. This rearrangement joins TRBV9 to TRBJ2-3; D possibly corresponds to TRBD2 (5 bases). CDR3 length equals 14 residues. The germline V gene has CDR1 SGDLS and CDR2 YYNGEE. V was trimmed by 3 bases and J by 5 bases, leaving 13 bases between them. CDR3 sequence: CASSAGEGGDTQYL. Here the CDR3 DNA reads TGTGCCAGCAGCGCGGGCGAGGGCGGAGATACGCAGTATTTA.

V is TRBV5-6 and J is TRBJ2-7; D remains ambiguous. V was shortened by 0 bases and J by 5 bases, with 9 bases between the two germline ends. The CDR3 totals 13 residues. Per germline, CDR1 SGHDT and CDR2 YYEEEE. This CDR3 is CASSLGRSHEQYF. The CDR3, as DNA: TGTGCCAGCAGCTTGGGCAGGTCCCACGAGCAGTACTTC.

In this sample, this clonotype turned up many times. The J gene is TRBJ2-1, the V gene TRBV6-6, with TRBD1 matching 8 bases. The germline gives CDR1 MNHNY, CDR2 SVGAGI (reference sequence). The CDR3 contains 15 residues. The V and J ends lost 2 bases and 3 bases, in that order; junction bases with no gene match: 3. The CDR3 here is CASSYDRGFYNEQFF. In DNA, the CDR3 is TGTGCCAGCAGTTACGACAGGGGTTTCTACAATGAGCAGTTCTTC.

Many counts were recorded for this clonotype. Germline and junction disagree at one end, which may indicate a read error. CDR3 in amino acids: CASSIGLAGGRWHF. CDR3 in DNA: TGTGCCAGCAGCATCGGACTAGCGGGAGGAAGGTGGCACTTC. The J gene is TRBJ2-4, the V gene TRBV11-2; 14 nucleotides align to TRBD2. The CDR3 is 14 amino acids. CDR1 and CDR2 (germline): SGHAT, FQNNGV.

This clonotype was seen many times. The chain links TRBV9 to TRBJ2-1; D is perhaps TRBD1 (6 bases). The CDR3 runs 16 residues. Germline-derived CDR1 and CDR2 are SGDLS and YYNGEE. The V end lost 0 bases, the J end lost 2 bases, and 12 bases lay between the germline ends. CDR3 protein: CASSVEGRGTYNEQFF. The CDR3 DNA is TGTGCCAGCAGCGTAGAAGGCAGGGGTACCTACAATGAGCAGTTCTTC. The full variable domain, completed using reference TRBV9 and TRBJ2-1, is DSGVTQTPKHLITATGQRVTLRCSPRSGDLSVYWYQQSLDQGLQFLIQYYNGEERAKGNILERFSAQQFPDLHSELNLSSLELGDSALYFCASSVEGRGTYNEQFFGPGTRLTVL.

The chain carries TRBV10-2 and TRBJ1-2, with a possible D match to TRBD1 (5 bases). There are 13 residues in the CDR3. Between the trimmed V and J ends, which lost 2 bases and 7 bases, there was a span of 11 bases. CDR1 and CDR2 from the germline V gene are WSHSY and SAAADI. Here the CDR3 reads CASSEGGTGGYTF. The DNA for the CDR3 is TGCGCCAGCAGTGAGGGGGGGACGGGTGGCTACACCTTC.

This clonotype was recorded at least ten times. The chain has TRBV27 and TRBJ2-7; TRBD1 aligns across 7 bases. J was trimmed by 6 bases and V by 6 bases; bases with no gene match: 2. Germline V CDR1 and CDR2: MNHEY, SMNVEV (reference sequence). The CDR3 loop spans 11 amino acids. The chain's CDR3 is CASSSGGEQYF. CDR3 coding DNA: TGTGCCAGCAGCTCAGGGGGCGAGCAGTACTTC.

The chain recombines TRBV6-6 with TRBJ1-3; 8 bases agree with TRBD1. J was trimmed by 4 bases and V by 5 bases; bases with no gene match: 4. The CDR3 runs 14 residues. Germline assignment: CDR1 MNHNY and CDR2 SVGAGI (reference sequence). The CDR3, as DNA: TGTGCCAGCAGTCAGCAGGGGGCCGGAAACACCATATATTTT. Amino acid sequence: CASSQQGAGNTIYF.

This clonotype was counted a single time. This may come from a read error, since a much larger clone is one base off. The gene calls are TRBV14 and TRBJ1-1; no reliable D call. This CDR3 has 12 residues. Germline loops: CDR1 SGHDN, CDR2 FVKESK. CDR3 nucleotide sequence: TGTGCCAGCAGTACCCTGAACGCTGAAGCTTTCTTT. Translating gives CASSTLNAEAFF.

The chain recombines TRBV9 with TRBJ2-7; D possibly corresponds to TRBD1 (5 bases). This CDR3 region has 14 residues. Germline V CDR1 and CDR2: SGDLS, YYNGEE. V was clipped by 1 base and J by 0 bases, with 8 bases between them. This CDR3 is CASSVLGDSYEQYF. In nucleotides, the CDR3 is TGTGCCAGCAGCGTATTAGGGGACTCCTACGAGCAGTACTTC.

The rearrangement joins TRBV11-2 to TRBJ2-5; 8 bases agree with TRBD1. V was clipped by 4 bases and J by 4 bases; unmatched bases: 8. The CDR3 is made up of 15 amino acids. From germline, CDR1 is SGHAT and CDR2 FQNNGV. CDR3 region: CASSSRDRLRETQYF. Here the CDR3 DNA reads TGTGCCAGCAGCTCGCGGGACAGGCTCAGAGAGACCCAGTACTTC.

The chain links TRBV2 to TRBJ1-3, with a weak D call TRBD1 (5 bases). There are 14 residues in the CDR3. V dropped 10 bases and J dropped 5 bases, with 18 bases sitting between them. Looked up from germline, CDR1 is SNHLY and CDR2 is FYNNEI. The CDR3 region has the DNA TGTGCCATTTTCACAGGCGACGGTCGAAACACCATATATTTT. It translates to CAIFTGDGRNTIYF.

This clonotype was recorded at least ten times. V is TRBV5-6 and J is TRBJ2-1, with D perhaps TRBD1 or TRBD2 (6 bases each). This CDR3 region has 15 residues. The germline V gene has CDR1 SGHDT and CDR2 YYEEEE. V lost 4 bases and J 10 bases, leaving 21 bases between the germline ends. The CDR3 bases are TGTGCCAGCAGCCCCCGGGGGTCGGGGGCCAGAGAGCAGTTCTTC. It codes for CASSPRGSGAREQFF.

This chain uses TRBV6-2 or TRBV6-3 with TRBJ1-1; no definite D call. With 6 bases removed from V and 4 bases from J, the gap between germline ends came to 12 bases. Germline V gene data show CDR1 as MNHEY and CDR2 as SVGEGT. This CDR3 has 13 residues. DNA for the CDR3: TGTGCCAGCAGCCAATGGGTTGGCACTGAAGCTTTCTTT. It yields the protein CASSQWVGTEAFF.

The V gene is TRBV18, the J gene TRBJ2-4; TRBD1 matches 8 bases. Looked up from germline, CDR1 is KGHSH and CDR2 is LQKENI. The junction had 9 bases not matched to a gene; V was cut back by 3 bases and J by 2 bases. The CDR3 is made up of 17 amino acids. In DNA, the CDR3 is TGTGCCAGCTCACCCTCGGCAGGGGGCCTGACCAAAAACATTCAGTACTTC. Residues: CASSPSAGGLTKNIQYF.

This clonotype was detected ten times or more. The genes are TRBV27 and TRBJ2-3; 7 positions match TRBD1. CDR3 length: 16 residues. Germline V gene data show CDR1 as MNHEY and CDR2 as SMNVEV (reference sequence). Germline trimming cut 4 bases from V and 6 bases from J; bases unmatched to any gene: 13. The CDR3 spells CASSSLQAGGMDTQYF. The CDR3, as DNA: TGTGCCAGCAGTTCCCTTCAAGCAGGGGGTATGGATACGCAGTATTTT.

This rearrangement joins TRBV6-2 or TRBV6-3 to TRBJ2-5; 7 bases line up with TRBD2. V gave up 6 bases and J gave up 4 bases; unmatched junction bases: 11. Germline V gives CDR1 MNHEY, CDR2 SVGEGT. The length of the CDR3 is 15 residues. CDR3 sequence: CASRPGLGLGETQYF. DNA of the CDR3: TGTGCCAGCAGGCCTGGACTAGGCCTCGGAGAGACCCAGTACTTC.